This T cell receptor beta chain was profiled in a study of identical twins. General study points: A lower insertion count was a feature of abundant cord blood beta clonotypes, with no such feature in memory repertoires. Twins' excess sharing was less marked for out-of-frame beta sequences.

One entry per CDR3 protein, called by TCRdb with MiXCR from the 5' RACE reads. The table has 700,000 or so distinct CDR3 sequences, 8.5% to 9.5% seen once. A remark on this clonotype: Its target is unknown.

These same data were also listed under a study on yellow fever vaccine responses in identical twins.

This TCR was recovered from a woman younger than 30 in good health. Sequencing was carried out using PBMCs.

Here the CDR3 DNA reads TGTGCCAGACCTCGGACTAGCGGGAGTGGAGGAGAGACCCAGTACTTC. Translated, it gives CARPRTSGSGGETQYF. V is TRBV14 and J is TRBJ2-5; 13 bases are a match to TRBD2. The trim removed 9 bases at V and 4 bases at J, leaving 11 bases unmatched. This CDR3 contains 16 residues. The germline gives CDR1 SGHDN, CDR2 FVKESK.